One and the same sample provided the 29 T cell receptor beta chains below, sequenced in a study of blood T cells in healthy people across ages. With a J-beta primer mix and a sample-barcoded 5' primer, a second PCR ran about 7 to 11 cycles. Each CDR3 protein gets one entry after TCRdb re-called the 5' RACE reads with MiXCR. The table has around 1.7 million distinct CDR3 sequences, 28% seen once. The sample was blood. Receptors originate from a woman aged 25 to 39 in good health.

In this sample, this clonotype turned up a few times. The gene calls are TRBV7-2 and TRBJ1-1; 8 bases line up with TRBD1. CDR1 is SGHTA and CDR2 is FQGNSA in the germline V gene. Trimming at V came to 11 bases and at J to 3 bases, leaving 8 bases not matched to a gene. The CDR3 consists of 13 residues. The CDR3 region has the DNA TGTGCCGCCTCCCAGGGGGCCTACACTGAAGCTTTCTTT. This translates into CAASQGAYTEAFF.

This rearrangement joins TRBV11-2 to TRBJ2-5, with 7 bases identical to TRBD2. Germline V gene sequence: CDR1 SGHAT, CDR2 FQNNGV. The CDR3 length is 14 residues. V was pared by 3 bases and J by 6 bases, with 7 bases of the junction left unmatched. The CDR3 DNA sequence: TGTGCCAGCAGCTTCGGTCGGGGGGAACAGACCCAGTACTTC. This gives the protein CASSFGRGEQTQYF. The entire variable domain, with the rest obtained from reference TRBV11-2 and TRBJ2-5, is as follows: EAGVAQSPRYKIIEKRQSVAFWCNPISGHATLYWYQQILGQGPKLLIQFQNNGVVDDSQLPKDRFSAERLKGVDSTLKIQPAKLEDSAVYLCASSFGRGEQTQYFGPGTRLLVL.

The chain employs TRBV4-1 and TRBJ2-7; the match to TRBD2 covers 11 bases. Germline CDR1 and CDR2: MGHRA and YSYEKL. J was trimmed by 0 bases and V by 4 bases; bases with no gene match: 14. This CDR3 has 19 amino acids. This CDR3 is CASSPISSSGGTISYEQYF. The CDR3 DNA follows: TGCGCCAGCAGCCCCATATCATCTAGCGGGGGGACTATCTCCTACGAGCAGTACTTC.

The sample holds a few counts of this clonotype. The rearrangement links TRBV28 to TRBJ2-1; weak D call: TRBD1 (6 bases). The CDR3 contains 14 residues. CDR1 and CDR2 from the germline V gene are MDHEN and SYDVKM. V was pared by 6 bases and J by 6 bases, with 15 bases between. The CDR3 is CASRTYGTPNEQFF. CDR3 nucleotide sequence: TGTGCCAGCAGAACTTACGGGACACCCAATGAGCAGTTCTTC.

The chain carries TRBV24-1 and TRBJ1-2; 8 bases agree with TRBD1. Germline V gene sequence: CDR1 KGHDR, CDR2 SFDVKD. The ends lost 3 bases at V and 3 bases at J; junction bases unmatched: 5. The CDR3 runs to 15 residues. The CDR3 spells CATSDRQGRDYGYTF. As DNA, the CDR3 is TGTGCCACCAGTGATCGACAGGGGCGGGACTATGGCTACACCTTC.

This clonotype has just a few counts. The chain carries TRBV11-2 and TRBJ2-1; the match to TRBD2 covers 7 bases. This CDR3 is built from 16 residues. V shed 5 bases and J 2 bases; nucleotides not matched to a gene: 9. CDR1 and CDR2 (germline): SGHAT, FQNNGV. The CDR3 coding sequence is TGTGCCAGCAGCCCCATTACGGGAGGCCCCTACAATGAGCAGTTCTTC. Amino acids: CASSPITGGPYNEQFF.

The chain combines TRBV11-3 with TRBJ2-1, with 10 bases lining up with TRBD2. After removal of 3 bases from V and 9 bases from J, the junction contained 8 bases not matched to a gene. CDR3 size: 15 residues. Germline CDR1 reads SGHNT; CDR2 reads YENEEA. As DNA, the CDR3 is TGTGCCAGCAGCTTCCGTTTTAGCGGGAGGAGTGAGCAGTTCTTC. Amino acids: CASSFRFSGRSEQFF.

The CDR3, as DNA: TGTGCCACCAGCAGAGATTACGGCTACGAGCAGTACTTC. This gives the protein CATSRDYGYEQYF. The chain employs TRBV15 and TRBJ2-7; D is unclear. The CDR3 extends over 13 amino acids. V lost 0 bases, J lost 3 bases, and 6 bases lay in between. The germline gives CDR1 LNHNV, CDR2 YYDKDF (reference sequence).

The CDR3 is CARRDREICRQNTEAFF. CDR3 nucleotides: TGTGCCAGGCGGGACAGGGAAATATGTCGACAGAACACTGAAGCTTTCTTT. The rearrangement links TRBV5-3 to TRBJ1-1; TRBD1 aligns across 9 bases. TRBV5-3 is assigned to the ORF class and has an uncertain function. The length of the CDR3 is 17 residues. V lost 8 bases, J lost 1 base, and 15 bases stayed unmatched.

A remark on this clonotype: A much bigger clone sits one base away, suggesting this may be a read error. This chain uses TRBV4-1 with TRBJ2-5; the D call may be TRBD1 or TRBD2 (6 bases each). Trimming pared 5 bases from V and 1 base from J, leaving 11 bases between. The CDR3 totals 14 residues. Germline CDR1 reads MGHRA; CDR2 reads YSYEKL. The CDR3 nucleotides read TGCGCCAGCAGCGAGGGGGGAGCCCAAGAGACCCAGTACTTC. Translated, it gives CASSEGGAQETQYF.

The V gene is TRBV7-9, the J gene TRBJ2-7; maybe TRBD2 (5 bases). The CDR3 length is 12 residues. Germline assignment: CDR1 SEHNR and CDR2 FQNEAQ (reference sequence). Trimming took off 4 bases at V and 5 bases at J, with 9 bases between the two ends. The CDR3 nucleotides read TGTGCCAGCAGCTCGGGGATCCACGAGCAGTACTTC. Amino acids: CASSSGIHEQYF.

V gene TRBV5-5 combines with J gene TRBJ2-1, with D unresolved. Looked up from germline, CDR1 is SGHKS and CDR2 is YYEKEE (reference sequence). V was cut by 5 bases and J by 0 bases, with 12 bases left in between. This CDR3 region has 15 residues. CDR3 sequence reads: CASSFTWSSYNEQFF. The DNA of the CDR3 is TGTGCCAGCAGTTTCACGTGGAGCTCCTACAATGAGCAGTTCTTC.

V and J are TRBV20-1 and TRBJ2-7; TRBD2 aligns across 7 bases. This CDR3 has 15 residues. The germline V gene has CDR1 DFQATT and CDR2 SNEGSKA (reference sequence). Unmatched junction bases numbered 11, after V lost 1 base and J lost 5 bases. CDR3 bases: TGCAGTGCTAGAGCGGCTAGCGGAAGGTATCACGAGCAGTACTTC. It is translated as CSARAASGRYHEQYF.

This clonotype has more than one count but fewer than ten. The rearrangement joins TRBV29-1 to TRBJ1-2; no definite D call. V shed 2 bases and J shed 7 bases, with 11 bases lying between them. The germline gives CDR1 SQVTM, CDR2 ANQGSEA. CDR3 length equals 12 residues. CDR3 DNA: TGCAGCGTTGAAAGGCGTGCGGGTGGCTACACCTTC. As protein: CSVERRAGGYTF.

This clonotype showed up many times. CDR3: CASRRTRQGAYEQYF. The CDR3 coding sequence is TGTGCCAGCAGGCGAACAAGACAGGGAGCCTACGAGCAGTACTTC. The chain carries TRBV7-9 and TRBJ2-7, with TRBD1 matching 7 bases. The CDR3 contains 15 residues. V gave up 6 bases and J gave up 2 bases; unmatched junction bases: 10. The germline V gene has CDR1 SEHNR and CDR2 FQNEAQ (reference sequence).

Note on this clonotype: An end of the junction differs from the germline gene, which may be a read error. The chain couples TRBV6-6 to TRBJ1-2; D possibly corresponds to TRBD1 (6 bases). CDR3 length equals 15 residues. Germline assignment: CDR1 MNHNY and CDR2 SVGAGI (reference sequence). Written as DNA, the CDR3 is TGTGCCAGCAGGGTAGACACAGGGTCGTTTTATGGCCACACCTTC. It yields the protein CASRVDTGSFYGHTF.

The chain has TRBV11-3 and TRBJ1-2, with 7 bases identical to TRBD1. J was trimmed by 4 bases and V by 5 bases; bases with no gene match: 10. Germline assignment: CDR1 SGHNT and CDR2 YENEEA. The CDR3 extends over 15 amino acids. This CDR3 reads CASSVRGPGCYGYTF. The CDR3 DNA follows: TGTGCCAGCAGCGTAAGGGGGCCCGGGTGCTATGGCTACACCTTC. The complete variable domain, with remaining parts taken from reference TRBV11-3 and TRBJ1-2, reads EAGVVQSPRYKIIEKKQPVAFWCNPISGHNTLYWYLQNLGQGPELLIRYENEEAVDDSQLPKDRFSAERLKGVDSTLKIQPAELGDSAVYLCASSVRGPGCYGYTFGSGTRLTVV.

This chain connects TRBV30 to TRBJ2-2, with D perhaps matching TRBD2 (5 bases). CDR3 length: 13 amino acids. The V gene lost 7 bases and the J gene lost 3 bases, with 12 bases spanning the gap. CDR1 and CDR2 (germline): GTSNPN, SVGIG (reference sequence). This CDR3 is CASPLRDTGELFF. CDR3 nucleotides: TGTGCCTCCCCATTGAGGGACACCGGGGAGCTGTTTTTT.

This clonotype has a count of ten or more. This chain connects TRBV2 to TRBJ2-1, with D hard to call. Germline CDR1 reads SNHLY; CDR2 reads FYNNEI. Trimming took off 7 bases at V and 4 bases at J, with 11 bases between the two ends. The length of the CDR3 is 13 residues. The CDR3 reads CASNEITYNEQFF. CDR3 DNA: TGTGCCAGCAACGAGATTACGTACAATGAGCAGTTCTTC. Together with reference TRBV2 and TRBJ2-1, the CDR3 gives the full variable domain: EPEVTQTPSHQVTQMGQEVILRCVPISNHLYFYWYRQILGQKVEFLVSFYNNEISEKSEIFDDQFSVERPDGSNFTLKIRSTKLEDSAMYFCASNEITYNEQFFGPGTRLTVL.

The chain is built from TRBV24-1 and TRBJ2-5, with 7 bases matching TRBD2. This CDR3 is 14 amino acids long. Germline values: CDR1 KGHDR, CDR2 SFDVKD. V lost 1 base and J lost 5; bases outside the gene matches: 3. CDR3 amino acids: CATSDFRGDETQYF. The DNA for the CDR3 is TGTGCCACCAGTGATTTTCGGGGGGACGAGACCCAGTACTTC.

There are a few counts of this clonotype. The rearrangement links TRBV9 to TRBJ2-7; possible D gene TRBD2, 7 bases. V dropped 0 bases and J dropped 5 bases, with 9 bases sitting between them. CDR3 length equals 13 residues. Per germline, CDR1 SGDLS and CDR2 YYNGEE. CDR3 bases: TGTGCCAGCAGCGTAGGGGGGGGCAACGAGCAGTACTTC. This translates into CASSVGGGNEQYF.

This chain connects TRBV27 to TRBJ1-2; TRBD1 matches at 7 bases. V shed 6 bases and J 4 bases; nucleotides not matched to a gene: 11. The CDR3 extends over 15 amino acids. Germline CDR1 reads MNHEY; CDR2 reads SMNVEV (reference sequence). The CDR3 DNA follows: TGTGCCAGCAGCCTAAAGATGACAGGGCTCTATGGCTACACCTTC. Protein: CASSLKMTGLYGYTF.

This clonotype was picked up one time. The chain uses TRBV5-1 and TRBJ2-2; 11 nucleotides line up with TRBD1. Losses at the gene ends were 3 bases for V and 4 bases for J; bases not matched to a gene: 8. Germline-derived CDR1 and CDR2 are SGHRS and YFSETQ. The CDR3 is made up of 17 amino acids. This CDR3 reads CASSSGQGALSTGELFF. CDR3 coding DNA: TGCGCCAGCAGCTCCGGACAGGGGGCCCTTAGCACCGGGGAGCTGTTTTTT.

This clonotype was recorded many times. This CDR3 is CASSPLAGATTDTQYF. The CDR3 nucleotides are TGTGCCAGCAGCCCCCTAGCGGGGGCGACCACAGATACGCAGTATTTT. The V call is TRBV3-1, the J call TRBJ2-3; 10 nucleotides align to TRBD2. Germline trimming cut 4 bases from V and 2 bases from J; bases unmatched to any gene: 6. Germline V gene sequence: CDR1 LGHDT, CDR2 YNNKEL (reference sequence). This CDR3 is built from 16 residues.

This clonotype was detected a few times. In DNA form, the CDR3 reads TGTGCCAGCTCCCTCGCCGGCGAGATTGGCTACACCTTC. It specifies CASSLAGEIGYTF. The J gene is TRBJ1-2, the V gene TRBV25-1; D unclear. The germline V and J ends were trimmed by 8 bases and 7 bases, with 17 bases remaining between them. Germline-derived CDR1 and CDR2 are MGHDK and SYGVNS. The CDR3 runs to 13 residues.

This clonotype has a count of ten or more. The genes are TRBV14 and TRBJ2-3; D tentatively reads TRBD1 or TRBD2 (5 bases each). This CDR3 comprises 13 residues. Germline CDR1 reads SGHDN; CDR2 reads FVKESK. Trimming shortened V by 4 bases and J by 6 bases, and 11 bases separated the two germline ends. CDR3 in amino acids: CASSPGRRDTQYF. The CDR3 DNA is TGTGCCAGCAGCCCGGGACGCCGGGATACGCAGTATTTT.

V is TRBV7-2 and J is TRBJ2-3; possibly TRBD2 for D (5 bases). V dropped 0 bases and J dropped 4 bases, with 17 bases sitting between them. The V gene's germline CDR1 is SGHTA and CDR2 FQGNSA. This CDR3 contains 17 residues. The CDR3: CASSLAPTGSGADTQYF. CDR3 nucleotide sequence: TGTGCCAGCAGCTTAGCCCCAACGGGGTCCGGCGCAGATACGCAGTATTTT.

This clonotype was seen a few times. This chain connects TRBV12-3 or TRBV12-4 to TRBJ1-1; D not resolved. The germline V and J ends were trimmed by 7 bases and 4 bases, with 13 bases remaining between them. The CDR3 is made up of 13 amino acids. The CDR3 DNA sequence: TGTGCCAGCACTAAAATGACGGGCACTGAAGCTTTCTTT. Protein product: CASTKMTGTEAFF.

The chain joins TRBV28 to TRBJ2-5, with a tentative D call TRBD1 (6 bases). Germline V gene data show CDR1 as MDHEN and CDR2 as SYDVKM. The CDR3 contains 15 residues. The ends were cut back, 2 bases at V and 1 base at J, with 11 bases in the middle. The CDR3 is CASSLGGPVQETQYF. CDR3 nucleotides: TGTGCCAGCAGTTTAGGGGGCCCTGTCCAAGAGACCCAGTACTTC. Supplemented by reference TRBV28 and TRBJ2-5, the full variable domain reads DVKVTQSSRYLVKRTGEKVFLECVQDMDHENMFWYRQDPGLGLRLIYFSYDVKMKEKGDIPEGYSVSREKKERFSLILESASTNQTSMYLCASSLGGPVQETQYFGPGTRLLVL.